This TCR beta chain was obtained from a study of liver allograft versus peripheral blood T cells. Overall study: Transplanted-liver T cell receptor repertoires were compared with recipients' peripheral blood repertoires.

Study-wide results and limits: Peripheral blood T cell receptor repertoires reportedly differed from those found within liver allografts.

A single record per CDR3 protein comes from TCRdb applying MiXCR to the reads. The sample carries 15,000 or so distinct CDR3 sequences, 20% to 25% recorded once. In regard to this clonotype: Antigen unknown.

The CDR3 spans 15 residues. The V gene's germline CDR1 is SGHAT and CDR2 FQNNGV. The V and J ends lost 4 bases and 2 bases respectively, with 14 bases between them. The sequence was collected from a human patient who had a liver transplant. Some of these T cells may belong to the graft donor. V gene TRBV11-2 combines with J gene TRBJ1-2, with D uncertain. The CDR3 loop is CASSSPRGPNYGYTF. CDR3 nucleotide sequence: TGTGCCAGCAGCTCCCCAAGAGGTCCCAACTATGGCTACACCTTC. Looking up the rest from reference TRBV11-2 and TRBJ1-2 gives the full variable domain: EAGVAQSPRYKIIEKRQSVAFWCNPISGHATLYWYQQILGQGPKLLIQFQNNGVVDDSQLPKDRFSAERLKGVDSTLKIQPAKLEDSAVYLCASSSPRGPNYGYTFGSGTRLTVV.